The T cell receptor beta chain described here comes from a study of shared clonotypes between healthy human individuals. The data were produced by immunoSEQ multiplex PCR, yet TCRdb's version contains in-frame clones alone and is incomplete. The table shows about 2.2 million clones, with 93% occurring only once. The study's findings and limits: Naive subsets generally exceeded memory subsets in estimated richness.

Germline CDR1 reads LNHDA; CDR2 reads SQIVND (reference sequence). Unmatched junction bases numbered 11, after V lost 10 bases and J lost 6 bases. CDR3 size: 14 residues. It was CD45RO-negative cells, positively selected for CCR7, that made up naive CD8 cells, with terminally differentiated effector memory CD45RA+ cells excluded. In regard to this clone: Its antigen is currently unknown.

The sequencing input was naive CD8+ T cells from PBMCs. The chain recombines TRBV19 with TRBJ2-1, with TRBD1 matching 8 bases. This receptor was identified in a man younger than 35 in good health. Some clones in this sample may be carry-over from other donors' samples. This CDR3 is CATGGDRGSNEQFF. The CDR3 coding sequence is TGTGCCACCGGGGGAGACAGGGGATCCAATGAGCAGTTCTTC.